This T cell receptor beta chain appears in the sequencing data of a study of T cell repertoires in cytomegalovirus infection (dated by TCRdb to 2018 to 2020). For context, the study as a whole: Donor HLA type was relevant to the analysis, because carriage of CMV infection together with the matching HLA type was indicated by public TCR beta signatures. Beyond this particular receptor, the publication reports: Carriers of CMV infection plus the relevant HLA type were discriminated by the cumulative frequency of public TCR beta family members in the study cohort and in an independent approximately 350-donor cohort. The ex vivo response was dominated by HLA-C-restricted CMV-specific TCR beta clonotypes, which also provided the single most frequent clonotype in two of eight donors.

Data came from an Illumina HiSeq 1500. TCRdb itself trimmed the public reads at Q25 with fastp, ran MiXCR and retained productive beta chains. Merged by CDR3 protein, the rows form single entries marked with the most common genes and DNA. Across this sample there are about 530,000 distinct CDR3 sequences, with 26% seen only once. Clones ranked in the top ten supply roughly 13% of the sample. There are many counts of this clonotype. It lacks a known antigen. The record has no base qualities; no much larger clone is one base away. The germline V gene (reference sequence) provides CDR1 MNHEY and CDR2 SMNVEV. V sheds 6 bases and J sheds 6 bases, leaving 10 bases between their ends. Measured from the cysteine to the phenylalanine, the CDR3 is 12 residues long. CDR3 DNA only is kept here, 36 bases in frame from base 1.

The TCR was taken from a human donor in good health (CMV status not recorded). Some clones in this sample may be carry-over from other donors' samples. The chain employs TRBV27 and TRBJ2-3, with a tentative D gene TRBD2 over 5 matching bases. Sequencing used PBMCs. DNA sequence: TGTGCCAGCAGCCCGGAGGCCGATACGCAGTATTTT. This is translated as CASSPEADTQYF.